The 5 T cell receptor beta chains listed next were all sequenced from one sample in a study of identical twins (dated by TCRdb to about 2016). The protocol used for the library was 5' RACE. Sequenced using an Illumina HiSeq 2000. TCRdb cleaned the public reads at Q25 with fastp, built clones with MiXCR and kept in-frame beta chains. Identical CDR3 proteins give one entry, which carries the most common genes and DNA. Across this sample there are a few hundred thousand distinct CDR3 sequences, with 20% to 25% seen only once. The ten largest clones represent over 2.5% of the sample. This sample also appeared in a second study, on T cells expressing NK-cell markers.

Sequenced: CD4+ T cells sorted from blood. The receptors shown here come from a woman under 30 in good health.

This clonotype occurred a few times. The chain carries TRBV5-6 and TRBJ2-7; D perhaps matches TRBD1 (5 bases). V was cut by 2 bases and J by 1 base, with 13 bases left in between. The CDR3 has 15 amino acids. CDR1 and CDR2 from the germline V gene are SGHDT and YYEEEE. The CDR3 nucleotides read TGTGCCAGCAGCTTCAGACAGATAGTTTCCTACGAGCAGTACTTC. As protein: CASSFRQIVSYEQYF.

This clonotype was found a few times. The chain joins TRBV29-1 to TRBJ2-3; D is uncertain. The CDR3 consists of 13 residues. With 4 bases removed from V and 0 bases from J, the gap between germline ends came to 8 bases. Germline V gene data show CDR1 as SQVTM and CDR2 as ANQGSEA. The CDR3 protein is CSVGLGSTDTQYF. CDR3 bases: TGCAGCGTTGGGTTGGGCAGCACAGATACGCAGTATTTT.

This clonotype has more than one count but fewer than ten. The V and J genes are TRBV7-2 and TRBJ2-3; 11 positions match TRBD1. Germline V CDR1 and CDR2: SGHTA, FQGNSA. The CDR3 length is 12 residues. Germline trimming cut 4 bases from V and 12 bases from J; bases unmatched to any gene: 3. CDR3 DNA sequence: TGTGCCAGCAGCTACGGACAGGGGGCTCAGTATTTT. Amino acid sequence: CASSYGQGAQYF.

This clonotype was detected only a few times. V usage is TRBV29-1 and J usage is TRBJ2-3; D unresolved. This CDR3 has 15 residues. Germline assignment: CDR1 SQVTM and CDR2 ANQGSEA. With 0 bases removed from V and 4 bases from J, the gap between germline ends came to 14 bases. The CDR3 loop is CSVEERQKRADTQYF. The CDR3 DNA follows: TGCAGCGTTGAAGAACGACAAAAAAGGGCAGATACGCAGTATTTT.

This clonotype was seen more than once but under ten times. At one of its ends the junction is not consistent with the germline gene, which may arise from a read error. V is TRBV15 and J is TRBJ2-3, with 9 bases lining up with TRBD2. The germline CDR1 and CDR2 sequences are LNHNV and YYDKDF (reference sequence). CDR3 length: 13 amino acids. CDR3 sequence (DNA): TGTGCCACCAGCCGGCGCCAGGGGGAGCGGGGGGTTTTT. Translating it yields CATSRRQGERGVF.